This is a list of T cell receptor beta chains from one sample in a study of post-analysis software for immune sequencing data. TCRdb redid the calling of the PCR reads with MiXCR, one entry per CDR3 protein. The table records a few hundred thousand distinct CDR3 sequences, around a third of them present only once. Specimen: blood. Receptors were obtained from a girl aged 2-17 years with multiple sclerosis. Both conserved end residues are part of each CDR3. The order of the fields is V gene, J gene, clone size, CDR3 length, D gene, CDR3 protein, CDR3 DNA. D genes are given only for firm matches. Some rows have no size entry. The others give once, few or many, or a class for an expanded clone.

TRBV9	TRBJ1-1	few	15	-	CASSAANSWGTEAFF	TGTGCCAGCAGCGCGGCAAATAGTTGGGGCACTGAAGCTTTCTTT
TRBV20-1	TRBJ2-5	-	13	-	CSARPGQWETQYF	TGCAGTGCTAGACCCGGGCAATGGGAGACCCAGTACTTC
TRBV20-1	TRBJ1-6	-	13	-	CSAVLGVESPLHF	TGCAGTGCAGTTCTAGGGGTAGAGTCACCCCTCCACTTT
TRBV7-9	TRBJ2-1	-	16	TRBD2	CASSTPSGVFSNEQFF	TGTGCCAGCAGCACGCCTAGCGGGGTCTTTTCCAATGAGCAGTTCTTC
TRBV20-1	TRBJ1-6	-	13	-	CSATRVKGSPLHF	TGCAGTGCTACCAGGGTTAAGGGATCACCCCTCCACTTT
TRBV27	TRBJ2-5	many	18	-	CASSLVDRLLVQQETQYF	TGTGCCAGCAGTTTAGTGGACCGATTGTTAGTGCAACAAGAGACCCAGTACTTC
TRBV2	TRBJ2-1	few	15	TRBD2	CASSVKREDTNEQFF	TGTGCCAGCAGTGTAAAGCGGGAAGACACAAATGAGCAGTTCTTC
TRBV4-2	TRBJ1-2	-	17	TRBD1	CASSQDGPGGSNYGYTF	TGTGCCAGCAGCCAAGATGGCCCAGGGGGGTCGAACTATGGCTACACCTTC
TRBV5-1	TRBJ1-2	few	15	TRBD1	CASSLNAGGPGGYTF	TGCGCCAGCAGCTTGAACGCAGGGGGCCCTGGTGGCTACACCTTC
TRBV27	TRBJ2-3	few	16	-	CASSFRGRGGTDTQYF	TGTGCCAGCAGTTTTAGGGGGAGGGGGGGCACAGATACGCAGTATTTT
TRBV15	TRBJ2-7	-	14	-	CATSKDQSSYEQYF	TGTGCCACCAGTAAAGACCAGTCCAGCTACGAGCAGTACTTC
TRBV10-2	TRBJ2-6	-	16	-	CASSEGGGVGANVLTF	TGCGCCAGCAGTGAAGGTGGGGGAGTTGGGGCCAACGTCCTGACTTTC
TRBV7-3	TRBJ2-1	few	20	TRBD2	CASSSPTSGGPHHSYNEQFF	TGTGCCAGCAGCTCTCCTACTAGCGGGGGGCCACATCACTCCTACAATGAGCAGTTCTTC
TRBV11-2	TRBJ2-7	-	15	-	CASSIPTWSSYEQYF	TGTGCCAGCAGCATTCCCACCTGGAGCTCCTACGAGCAGTACTTC
TRBV12-3/TRBV12-4	TRBJ2-5	-	16	-	CASSLARTPGRETQYF	TGTGCCAGCAGTTTAGCGCGAACCCCGGGGAGGGAGACCCAGTACTTC
TRBV20-1	TRBJ2-5	few	14	TRBD1	CSARGETGVETQYF	TGCAGTGCTAGAGGGGAGACAGGGGTCGAGACCCAGTACTTC
TRBV29-1	TRBJ2-3	many	13	-	CSLDRGGSYTQYF	TGCAGCCTTGATCGGGGAGGTTCGTATACGCAGTATTTT
TRBV24-1	TRBJ1-2	-	14	-	CATSDPRDFGGYTF	TGTGCCACCAGTGACCCGAGGGATTTCGGCGGCTACACCTTC
TRBV5-1	TRBJ2-2	-	14	-	CASSLSRGVGELFF	TGCGCCAGCAGCTTGAGTAGGGGCGTCGGGGAGCTGTTTTTT
TRBV10-3	TRBJ2-5	-	16	TRBD2	CAISENAAGGPETQYF	TGTGCCATCAGTGAAAATGCGGCGGGGGGGCCGGAGACCCAGTACTTC
TRBV5-1	TRBJ1-2	-	13	-	CASSWDKTGSYTF	TGCGCCAGCAGCTGGGACAAAACAGGAAGCTACACCTTC
TRBV5-5	TRBJ2-7	-	16	-	CASSASRAGSSYEQYF	TGTGCCAGCAGCGCCTCTAGAGCAGGGAGCTCCTACGAGCAGTACTTC
TRBV20-1	TRBJ1-6	few	16	-	CSALDGGRSYNSPLHF	TGCAGTGCCCTGGACGGGGGAAGGTCCTATAATTCACCCCTCCACTTT
TRBV20-1	TRBJ2-2	few	13	-	CSARVTGPGELFF	TGCAGTGCTAGAGTCACAGGGCCCGGGGAGCTGTTTTTT
TRBV19	TRBJ2-1	few	14	-	CASSDAKGGNEQFF	TGTGCCAGTTCCGACGCAAAAGGCGGCAATGAGCAGTTCTTC
TRBV11-2	TRBJ1-4	few	14	TRBD1	CASSSWTGREKLFF	TGTGCCAGCAGCTCTTGGACAGGGAGGGAAAAACTGTTTTTT
TRBV7-2	TRBJ1-2	few	14	-	CASSSAGILYGYTF	TGTGCCAGCAGCTCCGCAGGGATCCTTTATGGCTACACCTTC
TRBV10-3	TRBJ2-5	-	16	-	CAISGGAGAVQETQYF	TGTGCCATCAGTGGTGGGGCGGGGGCCGTACAAGAGACCCAGTACTTC
TRBV2	TRBJ2-3	-	14	-	CASRERAGTDTQYF	TGTGCCAGCAGGGAACGGGCAGGCACAGATACGCAGTATTTT
TRBV28	TRBJ2-3	-	17	-	CASSSPQGYSSTDTQYF	TGTGCCAGCAGTTCTCCCCAGGGGTACTCTAGCACAGATACGCAGTATTTT
TRBV10-3	TRBJ2-1	few	15	TRBD1	CAISESGQGANEQFF	TGTGCCATCAGTGAGTCCGGGCAGGGGGCGAATGAGCAGTTCTTC
TRBV11-2	TRBJ1-2	-	16	-	CASSLVASGRVSGYTF	TGTGCCAGCAGCTTAGTCGCCTCGGGCAGGGTCAGTGGCTACACCTTC